This T cell receptor (beta chain) was identified during a study of blood T cell repertoires in COVID-19. Background on the study: Material from acute and convalescent COVID-19 was sourced from the United States, Italy and Spain. Sample material is recorded as cDNA or gDNA derived from T cells, B-cell-depleted T cells, or PBMCs.

V was clipped by 8 bases and J by 1 base, with 11 bases between them. This CDR3 spans 13 amino acids. Looked up from germline, CDR1 is SGHNT and CDR2 is YENEEA. Per the study methods: Amplifying reference gene primers gave estimates of nucleated cell counts. Clones were read by immunoSEQ multiplex PCR, and TCRdb kept only the in-frame ones, dropping some. V and J calls and clone size are those listed in that table; D and trimming were worked out from the DNA. The sample shows hundreds of thousands of clones, over 75% of them seen only once. The chain uses TRBV11-3 and TRBJ1-1; D is unclear. The sequencing input was peripheral blood. The sequence was obtained from a human donor in a cohort sampled during active COVID-19. CDR3 nucleotide sequence: TGTGCCAGCGCTCTTTCGGGGAACACTGAAGCTTTCTTT. Its protein is CASALSGNTEAFF. Full variable domain (remainder filled in from reference TRBV11-3 and TRBJ1-1): EAGVVQSPRYKIIEKKQPVAFWCNPISGHNTLYWYLQNLGQGPELLIRYENEEAVDDSQLPKDRFSAERLKGVDSTLKIQPAELGDSAVYLCASALSGNTEAFFGQGTRLTVV.